The entry below gives a single TCR beta chain sequence along with its context. This entry belongs to a study of identifying expanded T cells in peripheral blood. Clones were sequenced by immunoSEQ multiplex PCR, and TCRdb holds only the in-frame ones, with some missing. Of tens of thousands of clones listed, approximately 91% are singletons. Sequencing input: blood. The clonotype was recovered from a person aged 18 to 69 in good health.

The chain's CDR3 is CASSESGRRADTGELFF. The CDR3 nucleotides read TGCGCCAGCAGTGAGTCCGGGAGGAGGGCCGACACCGGGGAGCTGTTTTTT. The chain carries TRBV10-2 and TRBJ2-2; 7 bases are a match to TRBD2. The V gene's germline CDR1 is WSHSY and CDR2 SAAADI. V shed 0 bases and J 3 bases; nucleotides not matched to a gene: 7. The CDR3 runs 17 residues.